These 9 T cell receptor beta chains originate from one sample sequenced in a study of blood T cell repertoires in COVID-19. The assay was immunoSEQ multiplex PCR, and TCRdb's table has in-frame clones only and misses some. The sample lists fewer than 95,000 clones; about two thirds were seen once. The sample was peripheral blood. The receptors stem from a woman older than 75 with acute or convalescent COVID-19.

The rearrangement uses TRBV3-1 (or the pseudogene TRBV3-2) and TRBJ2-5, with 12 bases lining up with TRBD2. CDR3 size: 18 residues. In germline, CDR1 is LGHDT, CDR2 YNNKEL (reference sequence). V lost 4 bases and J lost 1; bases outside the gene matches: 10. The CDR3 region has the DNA TGTGCCAGCAGCCTCTTAAGCTCGGGACTAGCGGGCCAAGAGACCCAGTACTTC. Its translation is CASSLLSSGLAGQETQYF.

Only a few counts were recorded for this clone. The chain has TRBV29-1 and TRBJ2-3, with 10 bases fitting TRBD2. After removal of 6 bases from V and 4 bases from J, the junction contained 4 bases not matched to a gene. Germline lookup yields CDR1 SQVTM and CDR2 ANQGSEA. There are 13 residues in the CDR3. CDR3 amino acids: CSVSSGGSDTQYF. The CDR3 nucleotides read TGCAGCGTGAGTAGCGGGGGGTCAGATACGCAGTATTTT.

This CDR3 is CASSKTGGYESGSPLHF. The CDR3 nucleotides read TGTGCCAGCAGCAAGACAGGGGGTTACGAGAGTGGTTCACCCCTCCACTTT. This chain links TRBV11-2 with TRBJ1-6, with TRBD1 matching 9 bases. The germline V gene has CDR1 SGHAT and CDR2 FQNNGV. The CDR3 consists of 17 residues. The junction had 14 bases not matched to a gene; V was cut back by 5 bases and J by 9 bases.

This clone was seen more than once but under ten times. The CDR3 DNA reads as TGCGCCAGCAGCCAAGATGGGACAGGGTACTATGGCTACACCTTC. Its translation: CASSQDGTGYYGYTF. The chain recombines TRBV4-3 with TRBJ1-2; 9 positions agree with TRBD1. This CDR3 has 15 amino acids. From germline, CDR1 is LGHNA and CDR2 YSLEER. J gave up 3 bases and V 0 bases, and 2 bases lay outside the gene matches.

As DNA, the CDR3 is TGTGCCAGCAGCCCTACCCTGGGGCGGAACCCTATGAACTATGGCTACACCTTC. Translation gives CASSPTLGRNPMNYGYTF. This chain uses TRBV25-1 with TRBJ1-2; the D gene is possibly TRBD1 (5 bases). Germline V gives CDR1 MGHDK, CDR2 SYGVNS. This CDR3 comprises 18 residues. Between the trimmed V and J ends, which lost 6 bases and 2 bases, there was a span of 25 bases.

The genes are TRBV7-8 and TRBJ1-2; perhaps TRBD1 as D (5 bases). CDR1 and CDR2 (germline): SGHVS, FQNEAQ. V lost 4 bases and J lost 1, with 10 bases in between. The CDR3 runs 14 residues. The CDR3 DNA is TGTGCCAGCAGCTCAACAGGAGTTAACTATGGCTACACCTTC. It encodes CASSSTGVNYGYTF. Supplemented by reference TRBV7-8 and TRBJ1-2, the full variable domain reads GAGVSQSPRYKVAKRGQDVALRCDPISGHVSLFWYQQALGQGPEFLTYFQNEAQLDKSGLPSDRFFAERPEGSVSTLKIQRTQQEDSAVYLCASSSTGVNYGYTFGSGTRLTVV.

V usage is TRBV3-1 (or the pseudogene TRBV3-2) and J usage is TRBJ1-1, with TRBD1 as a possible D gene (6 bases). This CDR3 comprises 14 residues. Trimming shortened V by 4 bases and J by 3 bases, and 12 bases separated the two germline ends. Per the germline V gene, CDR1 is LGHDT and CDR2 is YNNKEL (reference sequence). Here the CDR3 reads CASSLVQGDTEAFF. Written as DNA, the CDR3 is TGTGCCAGCAGCCTCGTACAGGGTGACACTGAAGCTTTCTTT.

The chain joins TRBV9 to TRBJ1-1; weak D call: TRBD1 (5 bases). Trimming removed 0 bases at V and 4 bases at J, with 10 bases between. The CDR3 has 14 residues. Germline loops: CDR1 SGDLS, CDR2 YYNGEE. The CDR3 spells CASSVGQGGTEAFF. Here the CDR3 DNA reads TGTGCCAGCAGCGTAGGGCAGGGAGGCACTGAAGCTTTCTTT.

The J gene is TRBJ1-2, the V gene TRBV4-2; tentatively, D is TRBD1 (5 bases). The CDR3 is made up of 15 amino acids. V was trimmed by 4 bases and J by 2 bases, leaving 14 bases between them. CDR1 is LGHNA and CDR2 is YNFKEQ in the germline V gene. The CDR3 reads CASSRSGTRNYGYTF. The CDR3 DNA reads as TGTGCCAGCAGCCGGAGCGGGACTCGCAACTATGGCTACACCTTC.